The text below deals with one T cell receptor beta chain. These data originate in a study of cytomegalovirus exposure and HLA in healthy donors. CDR3 length: 15 amino acids. Trimming removed 5 bases at V and 8 bases at J, with 21 bases between. Germline CDR1 reads LNHDA; CDR2 reads SQIVND (reference sequence). The PCR made use of 60 Vbeta and 13 Jbeta primers. Assay: immunoSEQ multiplex PCR; the TCRdb copy retains only in-frame clones and omits some. The table includes more than 45,000 clones, 70% detected once. The sample comprised PBMCs. The V call is TRBV19, the J call TRBJ1-1; TRBD1 might be the D (6 bases). This TCR was sampled from a woman in her sixties or seventies in good health and CMV-seropositive. The CDR3 is CASSSEIGTRREAFF. CDR3 nucleotides: TGTGCCAGTAGTTCCGAAATAGGGACAAGGCGAGAAGCTTTCTTT.